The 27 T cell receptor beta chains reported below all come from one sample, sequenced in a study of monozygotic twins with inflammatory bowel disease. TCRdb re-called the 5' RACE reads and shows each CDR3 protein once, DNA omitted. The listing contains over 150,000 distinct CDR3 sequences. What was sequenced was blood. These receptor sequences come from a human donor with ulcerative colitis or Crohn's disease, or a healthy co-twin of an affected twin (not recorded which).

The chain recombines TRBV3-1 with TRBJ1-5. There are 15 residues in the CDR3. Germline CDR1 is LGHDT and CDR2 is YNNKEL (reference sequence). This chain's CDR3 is CASSQDLGSNQPQHF.

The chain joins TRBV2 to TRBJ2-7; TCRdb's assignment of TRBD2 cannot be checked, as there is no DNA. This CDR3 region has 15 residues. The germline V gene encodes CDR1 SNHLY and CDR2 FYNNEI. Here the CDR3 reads CVSRDRGPPSYEQYF.

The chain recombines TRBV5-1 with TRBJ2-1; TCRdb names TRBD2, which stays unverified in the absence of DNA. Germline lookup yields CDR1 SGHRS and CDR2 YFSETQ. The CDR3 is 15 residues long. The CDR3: CASSVLAQAYNEQFF.

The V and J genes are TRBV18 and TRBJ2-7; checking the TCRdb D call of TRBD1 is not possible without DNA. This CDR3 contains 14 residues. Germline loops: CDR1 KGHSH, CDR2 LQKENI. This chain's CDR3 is CASSPGQNAYEQYF.

CDR3 amino acids: CASSSKQFGGWVQFF. The chain carries TRBV5-1 and TRBJ2-1; TCRdb names TRBD1, which stays unverified in the absence of DNA. The CDR3 runs to 15 residues. Germline CDR1 and CDR2: SGHRS and YFSETQ.

The CDR3 protein is CASSEDSWTGYGYTF. The rearrangement joins TRBV6-1 to TRBJ1-2; no DNA is available, so the TRBD1 call from TCRdb remains unchecked. CDR1 MNHNS and CDR2 SASEGT come from the germline V gene. CDR3 length equals 15 residues.

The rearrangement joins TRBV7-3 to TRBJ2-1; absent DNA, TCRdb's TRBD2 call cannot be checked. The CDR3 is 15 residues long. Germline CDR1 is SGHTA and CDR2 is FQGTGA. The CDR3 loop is CASSQREGPFNEQFF.

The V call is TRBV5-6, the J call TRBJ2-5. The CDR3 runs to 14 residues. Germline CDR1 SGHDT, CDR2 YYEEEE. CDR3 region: CASSFSSGGETQYF.

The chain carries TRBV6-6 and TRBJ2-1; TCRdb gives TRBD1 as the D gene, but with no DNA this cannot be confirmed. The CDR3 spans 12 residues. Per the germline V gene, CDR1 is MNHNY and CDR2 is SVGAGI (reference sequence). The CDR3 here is CASSPGRNEQFF.

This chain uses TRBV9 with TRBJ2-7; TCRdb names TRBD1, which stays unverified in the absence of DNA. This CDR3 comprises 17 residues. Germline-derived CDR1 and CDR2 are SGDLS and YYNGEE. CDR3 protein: CASSVALPGTPTYEQYF.

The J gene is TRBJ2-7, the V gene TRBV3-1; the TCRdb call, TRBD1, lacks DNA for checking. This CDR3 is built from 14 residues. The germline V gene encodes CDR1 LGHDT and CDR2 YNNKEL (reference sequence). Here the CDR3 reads CASSQFRGQGEQYF.

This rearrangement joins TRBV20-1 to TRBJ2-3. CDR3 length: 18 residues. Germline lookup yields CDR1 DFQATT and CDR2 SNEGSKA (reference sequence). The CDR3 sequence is CSARVFTSEAILTDTQYF.

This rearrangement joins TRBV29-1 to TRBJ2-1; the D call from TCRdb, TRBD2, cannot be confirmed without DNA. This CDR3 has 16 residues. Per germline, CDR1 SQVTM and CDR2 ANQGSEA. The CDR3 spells CSVEVGLTSGMDEQFF.

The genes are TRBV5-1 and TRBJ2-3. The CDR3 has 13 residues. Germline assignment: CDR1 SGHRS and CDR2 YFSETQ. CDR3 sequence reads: CASSLDFIETQYF.

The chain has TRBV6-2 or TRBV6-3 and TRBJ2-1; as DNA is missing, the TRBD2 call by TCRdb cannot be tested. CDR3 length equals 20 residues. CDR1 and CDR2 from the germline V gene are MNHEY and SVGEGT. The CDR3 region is CASSLIVISQAGFPYNEQFF.

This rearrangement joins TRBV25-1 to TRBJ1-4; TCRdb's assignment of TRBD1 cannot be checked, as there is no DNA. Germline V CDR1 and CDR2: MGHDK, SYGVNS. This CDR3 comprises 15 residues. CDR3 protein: CASSEWPGNGEKLFF.

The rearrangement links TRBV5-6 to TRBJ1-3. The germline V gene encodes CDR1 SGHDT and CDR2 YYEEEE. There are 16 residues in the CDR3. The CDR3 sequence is CASSANPTASGNTIYF. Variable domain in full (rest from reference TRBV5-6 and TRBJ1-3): DAGVTQSPTHLIKTRGQQVTLRCSPKSGHDTVSWYQQALGQGPQFIFQYYEEEERQRGNFPDRFSGHQFPNYSSELNVNALLLGDSALYLCASSANPTASGNTIYFGEGSWLTVV.

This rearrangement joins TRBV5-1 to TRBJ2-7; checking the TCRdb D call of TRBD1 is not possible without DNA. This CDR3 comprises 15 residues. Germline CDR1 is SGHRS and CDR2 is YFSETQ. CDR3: CASSLEIRTLHEQYF.

This chain's CDR3 is CASSAAWVGNSPLHF. This chain links TRBV9 with TRBJ1-6. CDR3 length equals 15 residues. The germline CDR1 and CDR2 sequences are SGDLS and YYNGEE.

The CDR3 protein is CASSQDRAGETQYF. The chain links TRBV7-2 to TRBJ2-5; TCRdb calls TRBD2, which cannot be checked without DNA. Germline V CDR1 and CDR2: SGHTA, FQGNSA. The CDR3 length is 14 residues.

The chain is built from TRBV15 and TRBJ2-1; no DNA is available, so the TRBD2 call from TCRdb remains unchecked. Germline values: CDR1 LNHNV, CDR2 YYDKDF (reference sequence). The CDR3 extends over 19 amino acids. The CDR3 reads CATSIFPGRFSGRDNEQFF.

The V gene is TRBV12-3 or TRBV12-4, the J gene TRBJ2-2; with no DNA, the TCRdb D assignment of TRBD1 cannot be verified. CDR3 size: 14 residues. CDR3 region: CATTRGSQTGELFF.

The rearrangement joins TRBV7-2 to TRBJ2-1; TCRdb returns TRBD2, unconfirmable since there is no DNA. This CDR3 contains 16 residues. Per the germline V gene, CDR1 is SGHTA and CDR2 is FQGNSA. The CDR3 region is CASSLVAGGFNNEQFF.

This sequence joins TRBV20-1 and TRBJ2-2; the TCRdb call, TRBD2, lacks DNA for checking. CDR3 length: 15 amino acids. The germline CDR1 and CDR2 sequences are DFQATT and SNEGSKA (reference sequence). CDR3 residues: CSARDPREGTGELFF.

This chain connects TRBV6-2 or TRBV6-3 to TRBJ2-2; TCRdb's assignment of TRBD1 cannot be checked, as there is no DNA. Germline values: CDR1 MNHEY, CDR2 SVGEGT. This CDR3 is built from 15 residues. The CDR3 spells CATHALGAGLGELFF.

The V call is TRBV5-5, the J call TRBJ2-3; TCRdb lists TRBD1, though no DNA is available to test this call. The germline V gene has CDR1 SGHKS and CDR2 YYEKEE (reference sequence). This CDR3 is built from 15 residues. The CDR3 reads CASSLGGGFTDTQYF.

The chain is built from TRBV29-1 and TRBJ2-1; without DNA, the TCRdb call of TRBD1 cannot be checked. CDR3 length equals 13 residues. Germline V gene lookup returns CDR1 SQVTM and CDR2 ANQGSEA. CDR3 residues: CSEGQNSYNEQFF.